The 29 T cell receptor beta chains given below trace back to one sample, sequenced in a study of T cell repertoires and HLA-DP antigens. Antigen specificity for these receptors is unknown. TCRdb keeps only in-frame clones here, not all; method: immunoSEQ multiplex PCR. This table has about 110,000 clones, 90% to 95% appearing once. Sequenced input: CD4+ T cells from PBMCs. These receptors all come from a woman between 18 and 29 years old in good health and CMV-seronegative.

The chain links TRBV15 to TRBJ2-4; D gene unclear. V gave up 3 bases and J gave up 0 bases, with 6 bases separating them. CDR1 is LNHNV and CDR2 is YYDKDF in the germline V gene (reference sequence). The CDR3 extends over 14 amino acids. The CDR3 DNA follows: TGTGCCACCAGCAGGAGTTTAGCCAAAAACATTCAGTACTTC. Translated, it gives CATSRSLAKNIQYF.

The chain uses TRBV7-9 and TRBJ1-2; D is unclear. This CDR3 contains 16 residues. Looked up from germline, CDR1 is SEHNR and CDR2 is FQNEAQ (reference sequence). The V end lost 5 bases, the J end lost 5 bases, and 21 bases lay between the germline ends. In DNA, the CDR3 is TGTGCCAGCAGCCCAGACCGGGCCGCGGACGGTTATGGCTACACCTTC. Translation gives CASSPDRAADGYGYTF.

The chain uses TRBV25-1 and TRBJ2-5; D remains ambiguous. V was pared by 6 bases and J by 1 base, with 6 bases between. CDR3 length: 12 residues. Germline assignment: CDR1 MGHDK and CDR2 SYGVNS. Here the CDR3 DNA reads TGTGCCAGCAGGAACAGCCAAGAGACCCAGTACTTC. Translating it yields CASRNSQETQYF.

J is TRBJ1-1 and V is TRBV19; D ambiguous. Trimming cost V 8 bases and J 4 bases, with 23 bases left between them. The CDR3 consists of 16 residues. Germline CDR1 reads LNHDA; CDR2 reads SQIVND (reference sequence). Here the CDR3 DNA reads TGTGCCAGTGGAAAAATTTCGGTCCAGCGTGTCACTGAAGCTTTCTTT. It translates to CASGKISVQRVTEAFF.

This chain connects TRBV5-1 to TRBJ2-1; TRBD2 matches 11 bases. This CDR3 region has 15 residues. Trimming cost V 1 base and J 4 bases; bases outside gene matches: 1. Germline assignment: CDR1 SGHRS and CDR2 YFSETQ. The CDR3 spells CASSLLAGGYNEQFF. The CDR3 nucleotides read TGCGCCAGCAGCTTGCTAGCGGGGGGATACAATGAGCAGTTCTTC.

CDR3 coding DNA: TGTGCCAGCTCACCACGGGAAGGGGTCGGCGAGCAGTACGTC. This encodes CASSPREGVGEQYV. The V gene is TRBV18, the J gene TRBJ2-7; a weak D match, TRBD1 (5 bases). In germline, CDR1 is KGHSH, CDR2 LQKENI. The CDR3 is 14 amino acids. Trimming removed 1 base at V and 6 bases at J, with 13 bases between.

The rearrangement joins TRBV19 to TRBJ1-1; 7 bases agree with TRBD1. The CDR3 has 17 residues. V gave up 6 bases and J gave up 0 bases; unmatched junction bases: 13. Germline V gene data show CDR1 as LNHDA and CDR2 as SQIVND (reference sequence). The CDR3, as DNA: TGTGCCAGTAGACGGCTGGGACAGAACTTAATGAACACTGAAGCTTTCTTT. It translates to CASRRLGQNLMNTEAFF.

In DNA, the CDR3 is TGCGCCAGCAGCCAAGTGGCAGTGAGTGGCTACACCTTC. Protein sequence: CASSQVAVSGYTF. The V and J genes are TRBV4-1 and TRBJ1-2; D remains unclear. Trimming removed 1 base at V and 7 bases at J, with 10 bases between. The CDR3 extends over 13 amino acids. Germline V gene lookup returns CDR1 MGHRA and CDR2 YSYEKL.

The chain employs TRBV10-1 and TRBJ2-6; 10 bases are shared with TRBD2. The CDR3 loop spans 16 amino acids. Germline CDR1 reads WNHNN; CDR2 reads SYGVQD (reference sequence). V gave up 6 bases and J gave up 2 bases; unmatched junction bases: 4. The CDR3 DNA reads TGCGCCAGCAGCCCCGGGACTAGCGCTGGGGCCAACGTCCTGACTTTC. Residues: CASSPGTSAGANVLTF.

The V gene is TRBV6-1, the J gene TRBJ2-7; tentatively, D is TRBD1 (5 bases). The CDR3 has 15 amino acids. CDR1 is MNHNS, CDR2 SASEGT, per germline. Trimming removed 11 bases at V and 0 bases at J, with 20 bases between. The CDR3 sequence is CARPPQQVGSYEQYV. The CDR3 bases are TGTGCCCGACCACCCCAACAGGTGGGCTCCTACGAGCAGTACGTC.

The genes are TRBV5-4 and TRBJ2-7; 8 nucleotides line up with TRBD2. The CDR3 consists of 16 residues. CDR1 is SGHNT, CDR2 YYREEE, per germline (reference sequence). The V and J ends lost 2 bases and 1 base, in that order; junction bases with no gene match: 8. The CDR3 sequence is CASSFSRTSFSYEQYF. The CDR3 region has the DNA TGTGCCAGCAGCTTTTCCCGGACTAGCTTTTCCTACGAGCAGTACTTC. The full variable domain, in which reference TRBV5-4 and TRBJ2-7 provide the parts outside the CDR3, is ETGVTQSPTHLIKTRGQQVTLRCSSQSGHNTVSWYQQALGQGPQFIFQYYREEENGRGNFPPRFSGLQFPNYSSELNVNALELDDSALYLCASSFSRTSFSYEQYFGPGTRLTVT.

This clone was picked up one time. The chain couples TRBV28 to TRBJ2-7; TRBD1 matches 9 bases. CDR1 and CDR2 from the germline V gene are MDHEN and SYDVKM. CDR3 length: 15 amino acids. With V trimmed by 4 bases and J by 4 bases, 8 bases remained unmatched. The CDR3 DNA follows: TGTGCCAGCAGTTCCCCGGGGACAGGGAATTACGAGCAGTACTTC. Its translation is CASSSPGTGNYEQYF.

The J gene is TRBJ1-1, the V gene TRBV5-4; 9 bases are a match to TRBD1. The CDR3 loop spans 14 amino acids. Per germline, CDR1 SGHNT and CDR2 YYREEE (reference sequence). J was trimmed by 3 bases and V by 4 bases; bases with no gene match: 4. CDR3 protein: CASSAGDRDTEAFF. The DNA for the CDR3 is TGTGCCAGCAGCGCCGGGGACAGGGACACTGAAGCTTTCTTT.

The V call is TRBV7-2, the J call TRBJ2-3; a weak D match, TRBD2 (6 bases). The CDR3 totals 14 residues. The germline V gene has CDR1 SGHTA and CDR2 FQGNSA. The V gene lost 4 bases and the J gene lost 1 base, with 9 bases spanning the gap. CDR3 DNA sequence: TGTGCCAGCAGCTCGGAGGGGCGCACAGATACGCAGTATTTT. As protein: CASSSEGRTDTQYF. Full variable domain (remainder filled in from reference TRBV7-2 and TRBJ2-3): GAGVSQSPSNKVTEKGKDVELRCDPISGHTALYWYRQSLGQGLEFLIYFQGNSAPDKSGLPSDRFSAERTGGSVSTLTIQRTQQEDSAVYLCASSSEGRTDTQYFGPGTRLTVL.

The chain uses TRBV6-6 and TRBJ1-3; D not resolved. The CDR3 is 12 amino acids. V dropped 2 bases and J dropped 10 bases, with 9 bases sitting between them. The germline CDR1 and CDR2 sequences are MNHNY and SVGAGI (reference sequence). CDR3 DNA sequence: TGTGCCAGCAGTTACCTCCAAACGACCATATATTTT. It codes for CASSYLQTTIYF.

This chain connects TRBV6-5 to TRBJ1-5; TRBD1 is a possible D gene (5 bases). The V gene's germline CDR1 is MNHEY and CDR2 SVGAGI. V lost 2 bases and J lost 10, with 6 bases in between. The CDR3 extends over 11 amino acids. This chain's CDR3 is CASSYQGPQHF. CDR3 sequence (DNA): TGTGCCAGCAGTTACCAGGGCCCCCAGCATTTT.

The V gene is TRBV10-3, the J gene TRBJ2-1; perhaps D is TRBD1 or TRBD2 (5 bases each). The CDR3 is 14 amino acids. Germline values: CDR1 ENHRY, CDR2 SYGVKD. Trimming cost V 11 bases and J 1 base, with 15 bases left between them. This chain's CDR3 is CASTRDGSYNEQFF. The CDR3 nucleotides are TGTGCCTCCACTCGGGACGGATCCTACAATGAGCAGTTCTTC.

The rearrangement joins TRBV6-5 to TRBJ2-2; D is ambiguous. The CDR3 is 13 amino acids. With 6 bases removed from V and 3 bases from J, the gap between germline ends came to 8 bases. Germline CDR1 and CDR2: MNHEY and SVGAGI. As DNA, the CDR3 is TGTGCCAGCAGGAACCTAGACACCGGGGAGCTGTTTTTT. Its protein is CASRNLDTGELFF.

Here the CDR3 reads CASSPDGFNEQFF. The CDR3 DNA reads as TGCGCCAGCAGCCCTGACGGGTTCAATGAGCAGTTCTTC. The chain recombines TRBV5-1 with TRBJ2-1, with unresolved D. The CDR3 covers 13 residues. V was pared by 4 bases and J by 6 bases, with 11 bases between. Germline V lookup: CDR1 SGHRS, CDR2 YFSETQ.

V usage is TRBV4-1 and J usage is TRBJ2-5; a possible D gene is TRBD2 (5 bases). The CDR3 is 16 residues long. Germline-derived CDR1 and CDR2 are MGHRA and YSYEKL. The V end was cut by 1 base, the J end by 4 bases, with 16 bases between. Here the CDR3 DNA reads TGCGCCAGCAGCCAAGTGTTTCCGGTCGCGGGAGAGACCCAGTACTTC. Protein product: CASSQVFPVAGETQYF.

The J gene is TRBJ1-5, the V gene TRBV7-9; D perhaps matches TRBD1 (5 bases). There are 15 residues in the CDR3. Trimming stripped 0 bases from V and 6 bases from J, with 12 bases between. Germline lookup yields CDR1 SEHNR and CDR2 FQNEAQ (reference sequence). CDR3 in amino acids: CASSLAGVSSQPQHF. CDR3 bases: TGTGCCAGCAGCTTAGCGGGGGTCTCCAGTCAGCCCCAGCATTTT.

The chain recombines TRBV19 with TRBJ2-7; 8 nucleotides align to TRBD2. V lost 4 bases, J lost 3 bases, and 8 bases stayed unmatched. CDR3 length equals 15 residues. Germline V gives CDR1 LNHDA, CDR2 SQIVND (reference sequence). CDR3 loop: CASSTQDSGGYEQYF. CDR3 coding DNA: TGTGCCAGTAGTACCCAGGACAGCGGGGGCTACGAGCAGTACTTC.

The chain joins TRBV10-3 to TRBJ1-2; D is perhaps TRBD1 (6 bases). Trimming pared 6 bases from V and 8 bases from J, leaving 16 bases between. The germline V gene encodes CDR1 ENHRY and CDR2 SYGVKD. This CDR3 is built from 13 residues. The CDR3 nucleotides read TGTGCCATCAGGCCTGACAGGTCAGGCGGCTACACCTTC. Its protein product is CAIRPDRSGGYTF.

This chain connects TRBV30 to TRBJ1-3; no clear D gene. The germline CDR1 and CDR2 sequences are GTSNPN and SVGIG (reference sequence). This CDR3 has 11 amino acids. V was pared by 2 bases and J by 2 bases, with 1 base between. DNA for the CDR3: TGTGCCTGGAGTACTGGAAACACCATATATTTT. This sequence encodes CAWSTGNTIYF.

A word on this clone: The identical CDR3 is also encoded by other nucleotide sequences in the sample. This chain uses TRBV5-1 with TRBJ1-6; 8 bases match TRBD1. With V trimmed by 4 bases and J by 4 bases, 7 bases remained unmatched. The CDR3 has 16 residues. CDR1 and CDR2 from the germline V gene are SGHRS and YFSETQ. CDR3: CASSPERTGYNSPLHF. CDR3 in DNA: TGCGCCAGCAGCCCAGAAAGGACAGGGTATAATTCACCCCTCCACTTT.

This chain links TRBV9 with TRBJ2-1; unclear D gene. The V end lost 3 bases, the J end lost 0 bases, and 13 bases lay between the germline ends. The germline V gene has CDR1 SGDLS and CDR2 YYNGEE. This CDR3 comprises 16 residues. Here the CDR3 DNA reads TGTGCCAGCAGCGCCCCGGGCAGAAGCTCCTACAATGAGCAGTTCTTC. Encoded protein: CASSAPGRSSYNEQFF.

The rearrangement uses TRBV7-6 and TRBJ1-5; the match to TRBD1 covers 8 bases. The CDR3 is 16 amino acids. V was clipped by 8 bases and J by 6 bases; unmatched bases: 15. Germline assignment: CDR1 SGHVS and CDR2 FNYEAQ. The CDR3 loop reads CASDPTPRGRAQPQHF. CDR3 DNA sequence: TGTGCCAGCGACCCGACCCCCAGGGGGCGCGCTCAGCCCCAGCATTTT.

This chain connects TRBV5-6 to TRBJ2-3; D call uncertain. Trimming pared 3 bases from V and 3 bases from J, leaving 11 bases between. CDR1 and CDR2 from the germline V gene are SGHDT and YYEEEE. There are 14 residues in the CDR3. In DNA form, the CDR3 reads TGTGCCAGCAGCTCGGTTACCGCAACAGATACGCAGTATTTT. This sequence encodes CASSSVTATDTQYF.

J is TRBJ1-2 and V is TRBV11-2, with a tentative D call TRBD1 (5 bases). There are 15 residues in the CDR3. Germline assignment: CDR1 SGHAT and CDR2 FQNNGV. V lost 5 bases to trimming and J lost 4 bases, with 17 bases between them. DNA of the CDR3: TGTGCCAGCAGCCAGGTGGGGACCGGGGTCTATGGCTACACCTTC. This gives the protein CASSQVGTGVYGYTF.